This TCR beta chain was captured in a study of naive and memory T cell subsets. Two oligonucleotides, mixed equimolar, formed the beta constant-region primer covering TRBC1 and TRBC2. Via MiXCR, TCRdb re-called the UMI-ligation and nested PCR reads, giving one row per CDR3 protein. The sample lists around 90,000 distinct CDR3 sequences, 7% occurring once. Alpha and beta libraries were amplified separately from the second PCR onward. Cells stained for CD3, CD4, CD8, CD45RA, CD27 and viability were sorted into four CD45RA/CD27 subsets. This clonotype occurred many times. The CDR3 is 14 residues long. Germline V gives CDR1 MNHEY, CDR2 SVGEGT. V lost 2 bases, J lost 0 bases, and 5 bases lay in between.

The TCR comes from a human donor in good health. Sequenced sample: central memory CD4+ T cells from blood. V usage is TRBV6-2 or TRBV6-3 and J usage is TRBJ1-3, with a weak D call TRBD1 (5 bases). DNA for the CDR3: TGTGCCAGCAGTTACGGACACTCTGGAAACACCATATATTTT. It is translated as CASSYGHSGNTIYF.